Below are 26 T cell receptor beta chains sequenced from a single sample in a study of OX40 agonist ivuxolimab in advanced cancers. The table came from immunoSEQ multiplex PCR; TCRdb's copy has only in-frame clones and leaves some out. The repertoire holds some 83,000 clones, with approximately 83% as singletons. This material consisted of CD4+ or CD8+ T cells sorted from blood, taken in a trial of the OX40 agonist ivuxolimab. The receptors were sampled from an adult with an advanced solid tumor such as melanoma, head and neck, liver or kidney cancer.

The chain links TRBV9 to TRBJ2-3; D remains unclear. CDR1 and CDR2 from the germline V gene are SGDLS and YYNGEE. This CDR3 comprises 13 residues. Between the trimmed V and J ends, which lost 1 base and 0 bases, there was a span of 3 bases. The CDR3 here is CASSVTSTDTQYF. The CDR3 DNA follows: TGTGCCAGCAGCGTAACTAGCACAGATACGCAGTATTTT.

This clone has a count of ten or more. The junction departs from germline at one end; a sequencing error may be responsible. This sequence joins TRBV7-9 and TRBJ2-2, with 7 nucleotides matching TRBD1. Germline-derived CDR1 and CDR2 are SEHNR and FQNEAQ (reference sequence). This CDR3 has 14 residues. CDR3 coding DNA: TGTGCCAGCAGCCCGACAGGGAACGCCGGGGAGCTGTTTTTT. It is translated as CASSPTGNAGELFF.

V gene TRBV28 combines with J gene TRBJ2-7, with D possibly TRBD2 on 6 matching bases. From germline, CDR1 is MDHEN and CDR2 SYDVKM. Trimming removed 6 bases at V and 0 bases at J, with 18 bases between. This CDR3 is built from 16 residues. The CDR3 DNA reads TGTGCCAGCAGGTCCTGGGGTAGCGGCCTCTCCTACGAGCAGTACTTC. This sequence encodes CASRSWGSGLSYEQYF. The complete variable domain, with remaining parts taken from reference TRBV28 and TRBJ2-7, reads DVKVTQSSRYLVKRTGEKVFLECVQDMDHENMFWYRQDPGLGLRLIYFSYDVKMKEKGDIPEGYSVSREKKERFSLILESASTNQTSMYLCASRSWGSGLSYEQYFGPGTRLTVT.

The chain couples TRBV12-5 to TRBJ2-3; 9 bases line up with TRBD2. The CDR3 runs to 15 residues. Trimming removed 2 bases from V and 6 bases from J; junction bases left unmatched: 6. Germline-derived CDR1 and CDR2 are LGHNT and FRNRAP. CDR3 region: CASGLISGRLDTQYF. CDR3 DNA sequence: TGTGCTAGTGGTTTGATTAGCGGGAGACTGGATACGCAGTATTTT.

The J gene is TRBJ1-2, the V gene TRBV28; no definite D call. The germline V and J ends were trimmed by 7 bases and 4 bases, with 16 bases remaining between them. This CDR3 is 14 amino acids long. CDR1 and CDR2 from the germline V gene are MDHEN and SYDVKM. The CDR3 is CASTTAGSLYGYTF. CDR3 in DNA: TGTGCCAGCACCACCGCGGGGTCCCTCTATGGCTACACCTTC.

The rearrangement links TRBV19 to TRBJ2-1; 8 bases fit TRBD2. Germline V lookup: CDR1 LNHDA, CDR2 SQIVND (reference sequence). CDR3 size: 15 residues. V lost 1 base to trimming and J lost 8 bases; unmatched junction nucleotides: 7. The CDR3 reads CASSIVSGMPDEQFF. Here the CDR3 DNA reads TGTGCCAGTAGTATAGTTAGCGGGATGCCCGATGAGCAGTTCTTC.

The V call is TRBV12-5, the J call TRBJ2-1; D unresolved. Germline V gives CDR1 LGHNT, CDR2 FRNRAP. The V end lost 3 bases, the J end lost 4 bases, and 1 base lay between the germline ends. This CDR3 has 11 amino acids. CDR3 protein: CASGLYNEQFF. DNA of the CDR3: TGTGCTAGTGGTTTATACAATGAGCAGTTCTTC. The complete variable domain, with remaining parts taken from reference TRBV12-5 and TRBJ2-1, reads DARVTQTPRHKVTEMGQEVTMRCQPILGHNTVFWYRQTMMQGLELLAYFRNRAPLDDSGMPKDRFSAEMPDATLATLKIQPSEPRDSAVYFCASGLYNEQFFGPGTRLTVL.

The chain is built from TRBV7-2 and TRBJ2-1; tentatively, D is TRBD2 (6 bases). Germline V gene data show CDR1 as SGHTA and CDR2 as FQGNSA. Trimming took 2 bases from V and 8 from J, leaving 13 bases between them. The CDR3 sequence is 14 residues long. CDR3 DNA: TGTGCCAGCAGCTTACGGCGGGAACGTCATGAGCAGTTCTTC. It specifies CASSLRRERHEQFF.

This chain's CDR3 is CASSPIGYPSSYEQYF. The CDR3 DNA reads TGTGCCAGCAGCCCGATAGGGTACCCGAGCTCCTACGAGCAGTACTTC. This chain joins TRBV7-9 and TRBJ2-7; D not certain. V dropped 5 bases and J dropped 0 bases, with 17 bases sitting between them. Germline CDR1 reads SEHNR; CDR2 reads FQNEAQ (reference sequence). The CDR3 length is 16 residues.

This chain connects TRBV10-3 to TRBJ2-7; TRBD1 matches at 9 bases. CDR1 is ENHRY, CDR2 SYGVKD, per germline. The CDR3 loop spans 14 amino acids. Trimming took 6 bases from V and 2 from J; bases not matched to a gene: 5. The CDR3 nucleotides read TGTGCCATCAGAGGGGACAGGGTTCCCTACGAGCAGTACTTC. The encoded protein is CAIRGDRVPYEQYF.

CDR3: CSAEGGPNEKLFF. DNA of the CDR3: TGCAGCGCCGAGGGGGGCCCGAATGAAAAACTGTTTTTT. The chain combines TRBV29-1 with TRBJ1-4; D is perhaps TRBD1 (6 bases). V was clipped by 7 bases and J by 5 bases, with 14 bases between them. Germline assignment: CDR1 SQVTM and CDR2 ANQGSEA. CDR3 length: 13 residues.

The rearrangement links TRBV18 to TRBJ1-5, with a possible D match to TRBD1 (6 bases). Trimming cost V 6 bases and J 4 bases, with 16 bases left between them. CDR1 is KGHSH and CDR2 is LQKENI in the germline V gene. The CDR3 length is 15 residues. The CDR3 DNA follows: TGTGCCAGCTCGCGGGGGCAGGGGAGGAATCAGCCCCAGCATTTT. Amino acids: CASSRGQGRNQPQHF.

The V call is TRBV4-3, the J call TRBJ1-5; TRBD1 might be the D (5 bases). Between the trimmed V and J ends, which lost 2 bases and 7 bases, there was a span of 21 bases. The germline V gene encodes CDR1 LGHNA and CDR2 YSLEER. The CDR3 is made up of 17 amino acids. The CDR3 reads CASSQSPGPGTGQPQHF. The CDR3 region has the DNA TGCGCCAGCAGCCAATCCCCCGGGCCTGGGACTGGGCAGCCCCAGCATTTT.

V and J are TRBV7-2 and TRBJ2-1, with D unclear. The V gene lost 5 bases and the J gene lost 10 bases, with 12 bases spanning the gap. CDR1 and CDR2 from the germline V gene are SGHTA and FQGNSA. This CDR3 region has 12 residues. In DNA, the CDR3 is TGTGCCAGCAGCCTTTCCGGCGTCGAGCAGTTCTTC. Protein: CASSLSGVEQFF.

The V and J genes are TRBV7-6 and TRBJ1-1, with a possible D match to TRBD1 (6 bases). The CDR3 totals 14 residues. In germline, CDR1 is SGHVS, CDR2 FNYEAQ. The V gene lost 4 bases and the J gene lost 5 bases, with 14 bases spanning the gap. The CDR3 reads CASSSQQGVTEAFF. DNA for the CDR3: TGTGCCAGCAGCTCGCAACAGGGAGTTACTGAAGCTTTCTTT.

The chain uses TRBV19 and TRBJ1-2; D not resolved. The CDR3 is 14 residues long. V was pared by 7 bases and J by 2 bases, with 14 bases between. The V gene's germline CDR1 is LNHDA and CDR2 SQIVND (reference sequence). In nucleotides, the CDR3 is TGTGCCAGTAACTCCCTGGACGGCAACTATGGCTACACCTTC. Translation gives CASNSLDGNYGYTF.

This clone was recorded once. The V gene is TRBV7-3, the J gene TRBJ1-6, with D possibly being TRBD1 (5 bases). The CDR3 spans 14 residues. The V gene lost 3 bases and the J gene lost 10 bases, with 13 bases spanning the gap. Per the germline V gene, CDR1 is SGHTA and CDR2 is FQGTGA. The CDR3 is CASSLGGARSPLHF. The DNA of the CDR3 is TGTGCCAGCAGCTTGGGAGGGGCCCGCTCACCCCTCCACTTT.

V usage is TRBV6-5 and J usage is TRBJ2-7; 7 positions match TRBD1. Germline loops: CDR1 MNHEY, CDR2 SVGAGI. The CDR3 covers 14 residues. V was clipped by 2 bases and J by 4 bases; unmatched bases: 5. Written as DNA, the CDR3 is TGTGCCAGCAGTTACCACAGGGGAGAATACGAGCAGTACTTC. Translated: CASSYHRGEYEQYF.

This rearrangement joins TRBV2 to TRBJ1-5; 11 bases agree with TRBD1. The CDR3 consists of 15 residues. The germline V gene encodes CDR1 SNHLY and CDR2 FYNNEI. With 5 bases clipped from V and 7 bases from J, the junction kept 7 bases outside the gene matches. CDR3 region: CASSKGQGVWQPQHF. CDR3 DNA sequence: TGTGCCAGCAGTAAGGGACAGGGGGTTTGGCAGCCCCAGCATTTT.

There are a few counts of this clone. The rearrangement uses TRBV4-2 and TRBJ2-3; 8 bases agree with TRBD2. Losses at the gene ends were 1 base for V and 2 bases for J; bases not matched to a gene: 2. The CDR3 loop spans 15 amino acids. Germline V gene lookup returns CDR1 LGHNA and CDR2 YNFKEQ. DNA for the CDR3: TGTGCCAGCAGCCAAGCAGCGGGGGACACAGATACGCAGTATTTT. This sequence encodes CASSQAAGDTDTQYF.

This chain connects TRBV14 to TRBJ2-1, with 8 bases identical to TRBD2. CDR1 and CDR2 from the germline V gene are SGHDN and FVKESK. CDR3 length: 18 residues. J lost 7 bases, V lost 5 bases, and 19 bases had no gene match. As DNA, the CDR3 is TGTGCCAGCAGCAGGAGGGGGGGCGCGACGGGAGGGCCGAATGAGCAGTTCTTC. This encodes CASSRRGGATGGPNEQFF.

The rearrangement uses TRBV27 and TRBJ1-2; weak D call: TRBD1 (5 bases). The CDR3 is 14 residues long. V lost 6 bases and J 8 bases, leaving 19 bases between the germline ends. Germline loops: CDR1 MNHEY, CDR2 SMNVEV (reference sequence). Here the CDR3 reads CASRTPGGVGGYTF. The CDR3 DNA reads TGTGCCAGCAGAACCCCGGGGGGGGTCGGAGGCTACACCTTC.

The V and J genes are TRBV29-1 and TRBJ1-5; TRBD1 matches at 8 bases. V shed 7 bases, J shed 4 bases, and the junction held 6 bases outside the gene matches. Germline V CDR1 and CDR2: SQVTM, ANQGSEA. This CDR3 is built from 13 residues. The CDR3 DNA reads TGCAGCGCCGGACAGGGTGTAAATCAGCCCCAGCATTTT. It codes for CSAGQGVNQPQHF.

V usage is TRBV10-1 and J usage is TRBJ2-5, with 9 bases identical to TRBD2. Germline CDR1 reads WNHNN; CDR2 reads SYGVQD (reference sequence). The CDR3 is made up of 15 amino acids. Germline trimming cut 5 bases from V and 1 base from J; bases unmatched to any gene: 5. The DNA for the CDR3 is TGCGCCAGCAGTCATAGCGGGAGCCTCCAAGAGACCCAGTACTTC. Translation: CASSHSGSLQETQYF.

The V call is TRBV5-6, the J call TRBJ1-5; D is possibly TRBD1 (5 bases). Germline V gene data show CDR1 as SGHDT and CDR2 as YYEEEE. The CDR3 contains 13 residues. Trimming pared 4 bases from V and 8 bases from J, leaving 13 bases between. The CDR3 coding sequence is TGTGCCAGCAGCCGCCTCCGGGGGAAGCCCCAGCATTTT. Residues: CASSRLRGKPQHF.

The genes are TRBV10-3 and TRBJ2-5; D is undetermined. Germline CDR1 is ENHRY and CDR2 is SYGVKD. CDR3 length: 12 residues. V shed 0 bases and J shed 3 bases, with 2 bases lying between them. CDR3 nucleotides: TGTGCCATCAGTGAGTCCGAAGAGACCCAGTACTTC. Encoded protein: CAISESEETQYF.